The rows below give T cell receptor beta chains drawn from one sample of a study of blood T cell repertoires in COVID-19. The method was immunoSEQ multiplex PCR; TCRdb's version includes in-frame clones alone and lacks a portion of them. The table includes more than 150,000 clones, approximately 91% detected once. The sequenced material came from peripheral blood. Receptors originate from a woman in her 70s with acute or convalescent COVID-19. CDR3s include the opening cysteine and the closing phenylalanine or tryptophan. Each record gives: J gene, V gene, CDR3 protein.

j_call: TRBJ1-2
v_call: TRBV5-5
cdr3_aa: CASSLLDKHYGYTF

j_call: TRBJ1-3
v_call: TRBV23-1
cdr3_aa: CASPGTGDSGNTIYF

j_call: TRBJ2-2
v_call: TRBV9
cdr3_aa: CASSGEGRARTGELFF

j_call: TRBJ2-3
v_call: TRBV2
cdr3_aa: CASSYLRTSGGSSTDTQYF

j_call: TRBJ2-6
v_call: TRBV9
cdr3_aa: CASSPGGRDGGANVLTF

j_call: TRBJ1-1
v_call: TRBV28
cdr3_aa: CASSWGQSEAFF

j_call: TRBJ2-5
v_call: TRBV15
cdr3_aa: CATSRDVWLAGKETQYF

j_call: TRBJ1-2
v_call: TRBV28
cdr3_aa: CASGQPQGYTF

j_call: TRBJ1-6
v_call: TRBV2
cdr3_aa: CASSARRGSYNSPLHF

j_call: TRBJ2-2
v_call: TRBV5-1
cdr3_aa: CASSLGGPTGELFF

j_call: TRBJ1-6
v_call: TRBV11-2
cdr3_aa: CASSLDRIQGTNSPLHF

j_call: TRBJ1-2
v_call: TRBV20-1
cdr3_aa: CSASTHGTGNYGYTF

j_call: TRBJ2-1
v_call: TRBV20-1
cdr3_aa: CSGGRANEQFF

j_call: TRBJ1-2
v_call: TRBV10-1
cdr3_aa: CASSERQGGSNYGYTF

j_call: TRBJ2-7
v_call: TRBV15
cdr3_aa: CATSRPSDGDPYEQYF

j_call: TRBJ1-6
v_call: TRBV6-5
cdr3_aa: CASSRGGPKDSPLHF

j_call: TRBJ1-1
v_call: TRBV12-3/TRBV12-4
cdr3_aa: CASSREAVTEAFF

j_call: TRBJ1-2
v_call: TRBV2
cdr3_aa: CASSGGQAANYGYTF

j_call: TRBJ1-6
v_call: TRBV2
cdr3_aa: CASERWSNSPLHF

j_call: TRBJ2-3
v_call: TRBV5-1
cdr3_aa: CASSLGTGTDTQYF

j_call: TRBJ2-3
v_call: TRBV6-5
cdr3_aa: CASSYTRVGTDTQYF

j_call: TRBJ1-4
v_call: TRBV5-8
cdr3_aa: CASSLYHRGRENEKLFF

j_call: TRBJ2-7
v_call: TRBV5-1
cdr3_aa: CASSLQGQGAYEQYF

j_call: TRBJ2-2
v_call: TRBV5-1
cdr3_aa: CASSLMGQHTGELFF

j_call: TRBJ1-1
v_call: TRBV5-1
cdr3_aa: CASSLTGGVRTEAFF

j_call: TRBJ2-5
v_call: TRBV3-1/TRBV3-2
cdr3_aa: CASSQVGAQYF

j_call: TRBJ1-1
v_call: TRBV3-1/TRBV3-2
cdr3_aa: CASSLIQGINTEAFF

j_call: TRBJ1-5
v_call: TRBV12-3/TRBV12-4
cdr3_aa: CASSLQGNQPQHF

j_call: TRBJ1-1
v_call: TRBV18
cdr3_aa: CASSRQGGYTEAFF

j_call: TRBJ1-1
v_call: TRBV16
cdr3_aa: CASSPYVNTEAFF

j_call: TRBJ1-4
v_call: TRBV3-1/TRBV3-2
cdr3_aa: CASSQEVFGTGAEKLFF

j_call: TRBJ2-7
v_call: TRBV30
cdr3_aa: CAWKIGGGSSYEQYF